This T cell receptor beta chain originates from a study of blood T cell repertoires in COVID-19. The wider study: The study drew acute and convalescent COVID-19 samples from the United States, Italy and Spain. In each case, the material was cDNA or gDNA derived from T cells, B-cell-depleted T cells, or PBMCs.

Trimming removed 5 bases at V and 2 bases at J, with 12 bases between. The CDR3 has 14 residues. Per germline, CDR1 LNHDA and CDR2 SQIVND (reference sequence). Authors' processing steps: From reference gene primer amplification, estimates of nucleated cell counts were derived. The assay was immunoSEQ multiplex PCR, and TCRdb's table has in-frame clones only and misses some. V, J and clone size are those of that table, while D and trimming were read from the DNA. The data show about 55,000 clones, around 90% seen once. The sample was peripheral blood. V usage is TRBV19 and J usage is TRBJ1-1; D is unresolved. The receptor was derived from a human donor with active COVID-19. The donor label of this sample is uncertain. The CDR3 reads CASSPMRRNTEAFF. DNA of the CDR3: TGTGCCAGTAGTCCCATGCGCCGAAACACTGAAGCTTTCTTT.